The rows below give T cell receptor beta chains drawn from one sample of a study of a mutant IDH1 vaccine in newly diagnosed glioma. The protocol was immunoSEQ multiplex PCR, while the TCRdb copy is restricted to in-frame clones and leaves out a portion. In the table there are 56,000 or so clones, over 70% of which are singletons. Their recognized antigens are unknown. Sequenced here: PBMCs, sampled from a glioma patient whose treatment included an IDH1 peptide vaccine. These receptors all come from a man aged 50 or older with glioma. Each CDR3 is given with its conserved first and last residue. Fields, in order: CDR3 length, clone size, V gene, J gene, D gene, CDR3 protein, CDR3 DNA. A D gene is named only where the DNA matches it firmly. Clone size appears in some rows only: once, few, many, or a class for an expanded clone.

CDR3 length: 14
clone size: NA
V gene: TRBV5-1
J gene: TRBJ2-2
D gene: TRBD1
CDR3 protein: CASSLGQGNGELFF
CDR3 DNA: TGCGCCAGCAGCTTGGGACAGGGAAACGGGGAGCTGTTTTTT

CDR3 length: 17
clone size: NA
V gene: TRBV5-1
J gene: TRBJ1-6
D gene: NA
CDR3 protein: CASSYWLDETYNSPLHF
CDR3 DNA: TGCGCCAGCAGTTATTGGCTCGACGAGACTTATAATTCACCCCTCCACTTT

CDR3 length: 14
clone size: once
V gene: TRBV28
J gene: TRBJ1-2
D gene: NA
CDR3 protein: CASKVPGASYGYTF
CDR3 DNA: TGTGCCAGCAAGGTCCCGGGAGCGTCCTATGGCTACACCTTC

CDR3 length: 16
clone size: NA
V gene: TRBV5-6
J gene: TRBJ2-2
D gene: TRBD1
CDR3 protein: CASSFRKGQYTGELFF
CDR3 DNA: TGTGCCAGCAGCTTTAGGAAGGGACAGTACACCGGGGAGCTGTTTTTT

CDR3 length: 15
clone size: NA
V gene: TRBV5-6
J gene: TRBJ1-3
D gene: NA
CDR3 protein: CASSLRGLSGNTIYF
CDR3 DNA: TGTGCCAGCAGCTTGAGAGGGTTGTCTGGAAACACCATATATTTT

CDR3 length: 14
clone size: NA
V gene: TRBV6-6
J gene: TRBJ1-1
D gene: NA
CDR3 protein: CASTLAGSTAEAFF
CDR3 DNA: TGTGCCAGCACCCTAGCGGGTTCAACTGCTGAAGCTTTCTTT

CDR3 length: 12
clone size: NA
V gene: TRBV27
J gene: TRBJ2-1
D gene: NA
CDR3 protein: CASSLSGDEQFF
CDR3 DNA: TGTGCCAGCAGTTTATCGGGCGATGAGCAGTTCTTC

CDR3 length: 14
clone size: NA
V gene: TRBV11-3
J gene: TRBJ1-4
D gene: TRBD1
CDR3 protein: CASSSRQGGEKLFF
CDR3 DNA: TGTGCCAGCAGCTCCCGGCAGGGGGGCGAAAAACTGTTTTTT

CDR3 length: 17
clone size: NA
V gene: TRBV7-9
J gene: TRBJ1-1
D gene: NA
CDR3 protein: CASSPLGGAGMNTEAFF
CDR3 DNA: TGTGCCAGCAGTCCCCTGGGGGGGGCGGGCATGAACACTGAAGCTTTCTTT

CDR3 length: 15
clone size: NA
V gene: TRBV5-4
J gene: TRBJ2-7
D gene: NA
CDR3 protein: CASSGPRTASPEQYF
CDR3 DNA: TGTGCCAGCAGCGGCCCCAGGACAGCGAGCCCCGAGCAGTACTTC

CDR3 length: 13
clone size: NA
V gene: TRBV7-2
J gene: TRBJ1-2
D gene: NA
CDR3 protein: CASSSRRTYGYTF
CDR3 DNA: TGTGCCAGCAGCTCTAGACGGACCTATGGCTACACCTTC

CDR3 length: 13
clone size: NA
V gene: TRBV4-3
J gene: TRBJ2-2
D gene: NA
CDR3 protein: CASSQVVRGELFF
CDR3 DNA: TGCGCCAGCAGCCAAGTGGTACGGGGGGAGCTGTTTTTT

CDR3 length: 16
clone size: NA
V gene: TRBV14
J gene: TRBJ2-5
D gene: TRBD2
CDR3 protein: CASSQQLAGFQETQYF
CDR3 DNA: TGTGCCAGCAGCCAACAATTAGCGGGGTTCCAAGAGACCCAGTACTTC

CDR3 length: 16
clone size: NA
V gene: TRBV6-6
J gene: TRBJ2-7
D gene: TRBD2
CDR3 protein: CASSYSTSGASYEQYF
CDR3 DNA: TGTGCCAGCAGTTACTCGACTAGCGGGGCCTCCTACGAGCAGTACTTC

CDR3 length: 13
clone size: few
V gene: TRBV5-4
J gene: TRBJ2-7
D gene: NA
CDR3 protein: CASSSQRTYEQYF
CDR3 DNA: TGTGCCAGCAGCTCTCAACGCACCTACGAGCAGTACTTC

CDR3 length: 14
clone size: NA
V gene: TRBV27
J gene: TRBJ2-1
D gene: NA
CDR3 protein: CASSLISNGDEQFF
CDR3 DNA: TGTGCCAGCAGTTTAATCTCTAACGGTGATGAGCAGTTCTTC

CDR3 length: 12
clone size: NA
V gene: TRBV30
J gene: TRBJ1-5
D gene: NA
CDR3 protein: CACRQNNQPQHF
CDR3 DNA: TGTGCCTGTCGACAGAACAATCAGCCCCAGCATTTT

CDR3 length: 14
clone size: once
V gene: TRBV29-1
J gene: TRBJ1-2
D gene: TRBD1
CDR3 protein: CSVESGTGVNGYTF
CDR3 DNA: TGCAGCGTTGAAAGTGGGACAGGGGTTAATGGCTACACCTTC

CDR3 length: 16
clone size: NA
V gene: TRBV30
J gene: TRBJ1-1
D gene: NA
CDR3 protein: CAWSAIHFRGNTEAFF
CDR3 DNA: TGTGCCTGGAGTGCCATCCATTTCAGGGGGAACACTGAAGCTTTCTTT

CDR3 length: 12
clone size: NA
V gene: TRBV6-1
J gene: TRBJ1-2
D gene: NA
CDR3 protein: CASRGGNYGYTF
CDR3 DNA: TGTGCCAGCCGAGGGGGTAACTATGGCTACACCTTC

CDR3 length: 14
clone size: NA
V gene: TRBV4-3
J gene: TRBJ2-1
D gene: TRBD2
CDR3 protein: CASSHAGDYNEQFF
CDR3 DNA: TGCGCCAGCAGCCATGCGGGGGACTACAATGAGCAGTTCTTC

CDR3 length: 14
clone size: NA
V gene: TRBV5-1
J gene: TRBJ1-3
D gene: NA
CDR3 protein: CASSYGDSGNTIYF
CDR3 DNA: TGCGCCAGCAGCTATGGTGACTCTGGAAACACCATATATTTT

CDR3 length: 17
clone size: NA
V gene: TRBV5-4
J gene: TRBJ2-5
D gene: NA
CDR3 protein: CASSFGPTPQSGETQYF
CDR3 DNA: TGTGCCAGCAGCTTCGGTCCGACCCCTCAATCTGGGGAGACCCAGTACTTC

CDR3 length: 15
clone size: NA
V gene: TRBV7-7
J gene: TRBJ2-5
D gene: NA
CDR3 protein: CASSERDSRWETQYF
CDR3 DNA: TGTGCTAGCAGCGAACGGGACTCTCGCTGGGAGACCCAGTACTTC

CDR3 length: 13
clone size: NA
V gene: TRBV6-6
J gene: TRBJ1-3
D gene: TRBD1
CDR3 protein: CASSRTGRDTIYF
CDR3 DNA: TGTGCCAGCAGTCGGACAGGGAGGGACACCATATATTTT

CDR3 length: 16
clone size: NA
V gene: TRBV9
J gene: TRBJ2-5
D gene: NA
CDR3 protein: CASSVGGGGYGETQYF
CDR3 DNA: TGTGCCAGCAGCGTAGGAGGCGGGGGCTATGGGGAGACCCAGTACTTC

CDR3 length: 15
clone size: NA
V gene: TRBV19
J gene: TRBJ2-3
D gene: TRBD1
CDR3 protein: CASSITGGRTDTQYF
CDR3 DNA: TGTGCCAGTAGTATAACAGGGGGTCGGACAGATACGCAGTATTTT

CDR3 length: 14
clone size: few
V gene: TRBV7-6
J gene: TRBJ1-1
D gene: NA
CDR3 protein: CASSPGGPNTEAFF
CDR3 DNA: TGTGCCAGCAGCCCAGGTGGACCGAACACTGAAGCTTTCTTT

CDR3 length: 14
clone size: NA
V gene: TRBV7-2
J gene: TRBJ2-3
D gene: NA
CDR3 protein: CASSLGPYRDTQYF
CDR3 DNA: TGTGCCAGCAGCTTAGGACCTTACAGAGATACGCAGTATTTT

CDR3 length: 13
clone size: few
V gene: TRBV28
J gene: TRBJ1-2
D gene: TRBD1
CDR3 protein: CASRTGVWEGYTF
CDR3 DNA: TGTGCCAGCAGAACAGGGGTATGGGAAGGCTACACCTTC

CDR3 length: 15
clone size: NA
V gene: TRBV7-2
J gene: TRBJ2-2
D gene: NA
CDR3 protein: CASSLSARYTGELFF
CDR3 DNA: TGTGCCAGCAGCTTAAGTGCACGATACACCGGGGAGCTGTTTTTT

CDR3 length: 18
clone size: once
V gene: TRBV4-3
J gene: TRBJ2-2
D gene: NA
CDR3 protein: CASSHHLSQGGGAGELFF
CDR3 DNA: TGCGCCAGCAGCCACCACTTGTCACAGGGCGGTGGGGCCGGGGAGCTGTTTTTT

CDR3 length: 13
clone size: few
V gene: TRBV28
J gene: TRBJ1-2
D gene: NA
CDR3 protein: CATALGGDYGYTF
CDR3 DNA: TGTGCCACGGCGCTGGGAGGGGACTATGGCTACACCTTC

CDR3 length: 14
clone size: NA
V gene: TRBV27
J gene: TRBJ2-7
D gene: NA
CDR3 protein: CASSFGGQSYEQYF
CDR3 DNA: TGTGCCAGCAGTTTTGGGGGGCAAAGCTACGAGCAGTACTTC

CDR3 length: 13
clone size: NA
V gene: TRBV27
J gene: TRBJ2-7
D gene: TRBD1
CDR3 protein: CASTGTGLHEQYF
CDR3 DNA: TGTGCCAGCACCGGGACAGGCCTCCACGAGCAGTACTTC